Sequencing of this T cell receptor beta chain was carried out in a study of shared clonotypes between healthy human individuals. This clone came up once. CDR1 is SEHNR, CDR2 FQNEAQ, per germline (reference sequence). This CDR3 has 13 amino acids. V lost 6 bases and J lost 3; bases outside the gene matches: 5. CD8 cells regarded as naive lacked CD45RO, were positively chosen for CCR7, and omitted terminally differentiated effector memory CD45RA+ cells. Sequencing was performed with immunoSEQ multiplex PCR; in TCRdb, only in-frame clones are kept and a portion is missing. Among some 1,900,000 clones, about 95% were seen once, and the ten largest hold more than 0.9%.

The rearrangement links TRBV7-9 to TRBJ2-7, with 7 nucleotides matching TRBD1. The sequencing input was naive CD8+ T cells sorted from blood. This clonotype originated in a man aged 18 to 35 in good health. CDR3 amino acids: CASRPDRDYEQYF. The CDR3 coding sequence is TGTGCCAGCAGACCCGACAGGGACTACGAGCAGTACTTC.